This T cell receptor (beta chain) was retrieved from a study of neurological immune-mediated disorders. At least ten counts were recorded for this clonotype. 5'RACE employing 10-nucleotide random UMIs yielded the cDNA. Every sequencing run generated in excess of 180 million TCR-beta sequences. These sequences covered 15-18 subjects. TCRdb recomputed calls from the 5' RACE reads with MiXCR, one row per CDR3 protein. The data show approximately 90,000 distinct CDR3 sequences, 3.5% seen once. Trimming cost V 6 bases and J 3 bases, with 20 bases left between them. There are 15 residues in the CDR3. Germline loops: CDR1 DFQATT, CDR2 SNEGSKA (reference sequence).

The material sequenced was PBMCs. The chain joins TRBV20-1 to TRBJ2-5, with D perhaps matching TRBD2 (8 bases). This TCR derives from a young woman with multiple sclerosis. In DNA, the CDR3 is TGCAGTGCACCGAGGACAGGCGGGAGGAAAGAGACCCAGTACTTC. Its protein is CSAPRTGGRKETQYF.